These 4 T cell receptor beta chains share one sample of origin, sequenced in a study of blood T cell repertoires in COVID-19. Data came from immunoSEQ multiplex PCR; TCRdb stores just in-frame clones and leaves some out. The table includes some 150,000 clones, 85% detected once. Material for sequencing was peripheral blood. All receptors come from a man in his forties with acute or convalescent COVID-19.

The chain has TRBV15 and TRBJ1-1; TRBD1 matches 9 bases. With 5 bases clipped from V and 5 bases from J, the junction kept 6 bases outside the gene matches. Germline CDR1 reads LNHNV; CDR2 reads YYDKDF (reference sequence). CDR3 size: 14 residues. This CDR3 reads CATSPQGAGTEAFF. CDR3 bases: TGTGCCACCAGCCCACAGGGGGCGGGAACTGAAGCTTTCTTT.

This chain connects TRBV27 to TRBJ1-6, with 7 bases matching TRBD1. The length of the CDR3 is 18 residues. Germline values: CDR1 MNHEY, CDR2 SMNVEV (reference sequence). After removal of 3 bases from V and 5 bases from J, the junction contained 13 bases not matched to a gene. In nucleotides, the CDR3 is TGTGCCAGCAGTTTTAATTCTAGAGGGGGCGCAAATAATTCACCCCTCCACTTT. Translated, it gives CASSFNSRGGANNSPLHF.

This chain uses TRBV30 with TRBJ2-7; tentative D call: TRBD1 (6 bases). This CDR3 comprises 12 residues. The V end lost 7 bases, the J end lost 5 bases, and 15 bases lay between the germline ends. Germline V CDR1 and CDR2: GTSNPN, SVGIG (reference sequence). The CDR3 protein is CAFSTTGHEQYF. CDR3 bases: TGTGCCTTCTCAACTACAGGGCACGAGCAGTACTTC.

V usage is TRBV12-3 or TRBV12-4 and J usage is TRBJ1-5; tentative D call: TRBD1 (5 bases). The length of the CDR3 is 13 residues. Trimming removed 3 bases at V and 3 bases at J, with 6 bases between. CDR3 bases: TGTGCCAGCAGTTTCAGGGACAATCAGCCCCAGCATTTT. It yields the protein CASSFRDNQPQHF.